Listed below are T cell receptor beta chains from one sample, sequenced in a study of spatial heterogeneity in lung cancer. TCRdb passed the 5' RACE reads through MiXCR, listing each CDR3 protein once. Of some 55,000 distinct CDR3 sequences detected, about 6.6% appear once; the ten largest clones hold roughly 14%. The sequences come from PBMCs, collected at surgery. The receptors derive from a female donor with early-stage non-small cell lung cancer. Both conserved end residues are part of each CDR3. Each record gives: J gene, clone size, D gene, V gene, CDR3 protein, CDR3 DNA. D genes are given only for firm matches. Clone sizes are given selectively: once, few, many, or a class where the clone is expanded.

>TRBJ1-5|.|.|TRBV18
CASSPSGGPQPQHF
TGTGCCAGCTCACCTTCTGGGGGTCCTCAGCCCCAGCATTTT
>TRBJ2-6|many|.|TRBV5-1
CASSVGVAVSGANVLTF
TGCGCCAGCAGCGTGGGGGTAGCGGTCTCTGGGGCCAACGTCCTGACTTTC
>TRBJ2-6|many|.|TRBV20-1
CSARDGYSGANVLTF
TGCAGTGCTCGGGACGGATACTCTGGGGCCAACGTCCTGACTTTC
>TRBJ1-5|many|.|TRBV3-1
CASSQGTVSNQPQHF
TGTGCCAGCAGCCAAGGGACGGTGAGCAATCAGCCCCAGCATTTT
>TRBJ2-5|once|TRBD2|TRBV12-3/TRBV12-4
CPSTPGGQETQYF
TGTCCCAGCACCCCGGGGGGCCAAGAGACCCAGTACTTC
>TRBJ1-2|many|TRBD1|TRBV7-2
CASSQSRDRVPSYGYTF
TGTGCCAGCAGCCAAAGTCGGGACAGGGTTCCCTCCTATGGCTACACCTTC
>TRBJ2-3|many|TRBD2|TRBV7-3
CASSLTGTSKTQYF
TGTGCCAGCAGCTTAACCGGGACTAGCAAGACGCAGTATTTT
>TRBJ2-6|many|.|TRBV7-2
CASSLTALRVAGANVLTF
TGTGCCAGCAGCTTAACGGCCCTGAGGGTGGCCGGGGCCAACGTCCTGACTTTC
>TRBJ1-4|many|TRBD1|TRBV9
CASSSRTGEDEKLFF
TGTGCCAGCAGCTCTCGGACAGGGGAAGATGAAAAACTGTTTTTT
>TRBJ2-3|many|TRBD2|TRBV19
CASSIRGLAGVVQLGDTQYF
TGTGCCAGTAGTATTCGGGGACTAGCGGGGGTCGTTCAATTAGGAGATACGCAGTATTTT
>TRBJ2-7|.|.|TRBV15
CATSRPPHAGKFSKGAYEQYF
TGTGCCACCAGCAGACCCCCCCACGCAGGGAAATTCTCTAAAGGGGCTTACGAGCAGTACTTC
>TRBJ1-5|few|.|TRBV5-6
CASSSMGGYQPQHF
TGTGCCAGCAGTAGCATGGGGGGATATCAGCCCCAGCATTTT
>TRBJ1-2|few|.|TRBV7-9
CASITDTNYGYTF
TGTGCCAGCATCACGGACACTAACTATGGCTACACCTTC
>TRBJ2-2|.|.|TRBV7-8
CASNPYRGSRTGALFF
TGTGCCAGCAACCCTTACCGGGGATCGCGGACCGGGGCGCTGTTTTTT
>TRBJ2-5|few|.|TRBV28
CASSPPSHPPSF
TGTGCCAGCAGCCCCCCGAGCCATCCCCCTAGCTTC
>TRBJ1-1|few|.|TRBV20-1
CSAQQGWSTEAFF
TGCAGTGCGCAACAGGGCTGGAGCACTGAAGCTTTCTTT
>TRBJ2-2|many|TRBD2|TRBV19
CASSPSGRANTGELFF
TGTGCCAGTAGTCCCAGCGGGAGGGCCAACACCGGGGAGCTGTTTTTT
>TRBJ2-2|many|.|TRBV2
CASSNNAGELFF
TGTGCCAGCAGCAACAATGCTGGGGAGCTGTTTTTT
>TRBJ2-2|many|.|TRBV7-7
CASSLDGSGELFF
TGTGCTAGCAGCTTAGACGGGAGCGGGGAGCTGTTTTTT
>TRBJ1-4|.|TRBD1|TRBV5-1
CASTLLGQGGEKLFF
TGCGCCAGCACCCTTCTCGGACAGGGCGGAGAAAAACTGTTTTTT
>TRBJ1-5|many|TRBD1|TRBV15
CATSYRQGQGQPQHF
TGTGCCACCAGCTACCGACAGGGACAGGGTCAGCCCCAGCATTTT
>TRBJ2-2|.|.|TRBV24-1
CATTSSTGTGELFF
TGTGCCACCACATCCTCTACGGGCACCGGGGAGCTGTTTTTT
>TRBJ2-2|many|TRBD2|TRBV11-2
CASSRLAGNTGELFF
TGTGCCAGCAGCCGACTAGCGGGGAACACCGGGGAGCTGTTTTTT
>TRBJ1-3|many|.|TRBV7-9
CASSAGYPNSGNTIYF
TGTGCCAGCAGCGCCGGATACCCAAACTCTGGAAACACCATATATTTT
>TRBJ2-5|many|.|TRBV18
CASSPTDQETQYF
TGTGCCAGCTCACCCACAGATCAAGAGACCCAGTACTTC
>TRBJ2-2|many|.|TRBV29-1
CSVWPGTGELFF
TGCAGCGTTTGGCCGGGCACCGGGGAGCTGTTTTTT
>TRBJ1-6|once|TRBD1|TRBV20-1
CSARVGTGGNSPLHF
TGCAGTGCTAGAGTTGGGACAGGGGGTAATTCACCCCTCCACTTT
>TRBJ2-3|many|TRBD1|TRBV20-1
CSANTGAPDTQYF
TGCAGTGCTAATACAGGGGCCCCAGATACGCAGTATTTT
>TRBJ1-5|many|.|TRBV5-1
CASSLESGEQPQHF
TGCGCCAGCAGCTTGGAATCAGGGGAACAGCCCCAGCATTTT
>TRBJ1-5|many|TRBD1|TRBV3-1
CASSFGQGVQPQHF
TGTGCCAGCAGCTTCGGACAGGGGGTTCAGCCCCAGCATTTT
>TRBJ1-4|.|TRBD1|TRBV7-9
CASSLRTGNEKLFF
TGTGCCAGCAGCTTAAGGACAGGAAATGAAAAACTGTTTTTT
>TRBJ1-3|many|.|TRBV4-1
CASSQDGGNTIYF
TGCGCCAGCAGCCAAGATGGGGGAAACACCATATATTTT
>TRBJ1-2|few|.|TRBV10-3
CAISENRESNYGYTF
TGTGCCATCAGTGAGAACAGGGAATCTAACTATGGCTACACCTTC
>TRBJ1-2|.|.|TRBV11-2
CASSQTGVPFSYTF
TGTGCCAGCAGCCAGACCGGGGTCCCCTTCAGCTACACCTTC
>TRBJ2-2|many|TRBD1|TRBV20-1
CSAGGQGNTGELFF
TGCAGTGCTGGCGGACAGGGGAACACCGGGGAGCTGTTTTTT
>TRBJ1-1|many|TRBD1|TRBV29-1
CSVGTGAFTEAFF
TGCAGCGTAGGGACAGGGGCGTTCACTGAAGCTTTCTTT
>TRBJ1-6|.|.|TRBV20-1
CSARDFRGSGRGSPLHF
TGCAGTGCTAGAGATTTCAGGGGTTCTGGGAGAGGATCACCCCTCCACTTT
>TRBJ2-2|many|.|TRBV9
CASSVIQGPGELFF
TGTGCCAGCAGCGTGATACAGGGTCCCGGGGAGCTGTTTTTT
>TRBJ1-5|many|.|TRBV24-1
CATSDPGGRGDNQPQHF
TGTGCCACCAGTGATCCCGGGGGTCGGGGGGATAATCAGCCCCAGCATTTT
>TRBJ2-4|.|.|TRBV7-8
CASSTALAKNIQYF
TGTGCCAGCAGCACCGCCCTAGCCAAAAACATTCAGTACTTC
>TRBJ1-5|few|.|TRBV2
CASSEVFGSNQPQHF
TGTGCCAGCAGTGAGGTATTTGGTAGCAATCAGCCCCAGCATTTT
>TRBJ1-2|few|.|TRBV25-1
CASSERGRRNPNYGYTF
TGTGCCAGCAGTGAACGGGGGCGGAGGAATCCTAACTATGGCTACACCTTC
>TRBJ2-7|many|.|TRBV5-1
CASSPGDSRYEQYF
TGCGCCAGCAGCCCTGGTGACTCCCGCTACGAGCAGTACTTC
>TRBJ2-7|.|TRBD2|TRBV3-1
CASSRLGVGLALDEQYF
TGTGCCAGCAGCCGGCTAGGGGTGGGACTAGCTTTGGACGAGCAGTACTTC
>TRBJ2-4|few|.|TRBV27
CASSLNLERADIQYF
TGTGCCAGCAGTTTAAACCTGGAACGGGCGGACATTCAGTACTTC
>TRBJ1-1|many|.|TRBV28
CASNGGPNTEAFF
TGTGCCAGCAACGGGGGCCCCAACACTGAAGCTTTCTTT
>TRBJ1-1|.|TRBD1|TRBV7-3
CASSLYGTENTEAFF
TGTGCCAGCAGCTTATATGGGACAGAGAACACTGAAGCTTTCTTT
>TRBJ1-2|many|TRBD1|TRBV29-1
CSVSAGTGVNYGYTF
TGCAGCGTTTCTGCCGGGACAGGGGTTAACTATGGCTACACCTTC
>TRBJ2-5|many|TRBD2|TRBV12-3/TRBV12-4
CASSFGLAGGLETQYF
TGTGCCAGCAGTTTCGGGCTAGCGGGGGGGCTGGAGACCCAGTACTTC
>TRBJ1-3|many|.|TRBV12-3/TRBV12-4
CASRQGSGNTIYF
TGTGCCAGCAGACAGGGCTCTGGAAACACCATATATTTT
>TRBJ2-5|.|TRBD2|TRBV12-3/TRBV12-4
CASSPRLAGGQGTQYF
TGTGCCAGCAGTCCCCGACTAGCGGGGGGGCAGGGGACCCAGTACTTC
>TRBJ2-1|.|.|TRBV6-1
CASRQWESDEQFF
TGTGCCAGCAGGCAGTGGGAGAGCGATGAGCAGTTCTTC
>TRBJ2-6|many|.|TRBV5-1
CASSPFGAGANVLTF
TGCGCCAGCAGCCCCTTCGGGGCTGGGGCCAACGTCCTGACTTTC